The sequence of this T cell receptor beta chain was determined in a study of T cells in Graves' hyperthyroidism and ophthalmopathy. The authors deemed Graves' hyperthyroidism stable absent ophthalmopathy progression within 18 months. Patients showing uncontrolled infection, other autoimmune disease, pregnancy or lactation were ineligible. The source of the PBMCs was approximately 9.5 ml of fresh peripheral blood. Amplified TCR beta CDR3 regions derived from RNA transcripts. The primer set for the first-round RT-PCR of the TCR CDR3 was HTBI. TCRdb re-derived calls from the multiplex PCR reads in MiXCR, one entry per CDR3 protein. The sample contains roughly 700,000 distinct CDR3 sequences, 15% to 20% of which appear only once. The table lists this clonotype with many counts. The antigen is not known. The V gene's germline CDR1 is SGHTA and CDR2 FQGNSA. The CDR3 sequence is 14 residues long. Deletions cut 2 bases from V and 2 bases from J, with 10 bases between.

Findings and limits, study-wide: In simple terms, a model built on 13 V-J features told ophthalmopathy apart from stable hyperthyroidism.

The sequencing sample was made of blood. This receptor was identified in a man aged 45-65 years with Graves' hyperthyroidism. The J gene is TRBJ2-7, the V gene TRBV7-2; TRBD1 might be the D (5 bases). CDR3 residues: CASSLRGAPYEQYF. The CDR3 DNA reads TGTGCCAGCAGCTTACGTGGGGCCCCCTACGAGCAGTACTTC.